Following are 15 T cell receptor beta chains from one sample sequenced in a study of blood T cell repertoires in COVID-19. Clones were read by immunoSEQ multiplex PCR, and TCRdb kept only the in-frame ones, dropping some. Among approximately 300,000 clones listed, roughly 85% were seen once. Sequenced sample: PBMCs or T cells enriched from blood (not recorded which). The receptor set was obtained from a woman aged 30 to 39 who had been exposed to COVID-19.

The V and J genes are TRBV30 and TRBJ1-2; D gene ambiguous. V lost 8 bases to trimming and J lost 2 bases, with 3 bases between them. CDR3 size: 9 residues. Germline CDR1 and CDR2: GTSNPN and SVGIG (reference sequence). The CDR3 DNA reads TGTGCCCAGAACTATGGCTACACCTTC. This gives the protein CAQNYGYTF.

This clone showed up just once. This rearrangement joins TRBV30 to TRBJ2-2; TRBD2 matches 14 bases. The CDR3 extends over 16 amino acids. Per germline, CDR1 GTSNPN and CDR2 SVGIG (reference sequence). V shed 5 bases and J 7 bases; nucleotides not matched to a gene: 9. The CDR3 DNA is TGTGCCTGGTCCCGGACTAGCGGGAGGTATGGCGGGGAGCTGTTTTTT. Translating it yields CAWSRTSGRYGGELFF.

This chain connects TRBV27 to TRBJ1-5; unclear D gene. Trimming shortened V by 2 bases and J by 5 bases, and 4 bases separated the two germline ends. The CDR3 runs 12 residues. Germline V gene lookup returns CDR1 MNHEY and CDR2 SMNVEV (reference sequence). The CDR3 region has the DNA TGTGCCAGCAGTTTAGAGCATCAGCCCCAGCATTTT. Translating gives CASSLEHQPQHF.

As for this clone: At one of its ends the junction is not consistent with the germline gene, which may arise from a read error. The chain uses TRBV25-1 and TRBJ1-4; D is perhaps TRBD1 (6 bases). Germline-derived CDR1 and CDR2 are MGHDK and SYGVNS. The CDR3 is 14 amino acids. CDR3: CASSGVQGNEKLFF. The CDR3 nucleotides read TGTGCCAGTAGTGGGGTACAGGGTAATGAAAAACTGTTTTTT. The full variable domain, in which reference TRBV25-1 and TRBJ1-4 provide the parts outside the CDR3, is EADIYQTPRYLVIGTGKKITLECSQTMGHDKMYWYQQDPGMELHLIHYSYGVNSTEKGDLSSESTVSRIRTEHFPLTLESARPSHTSQYLCASSGVQGNEKLFFGSGTQLSVL.

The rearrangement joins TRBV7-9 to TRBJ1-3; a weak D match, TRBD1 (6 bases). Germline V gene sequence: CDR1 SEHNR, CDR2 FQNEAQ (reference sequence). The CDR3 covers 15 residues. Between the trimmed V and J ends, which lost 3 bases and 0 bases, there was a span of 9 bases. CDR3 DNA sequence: TGTGCCAGCAGCTTCTCAGGGGTCTCTGGAAACACCATATATTTT. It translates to CASSFSGVSGNTIYF.

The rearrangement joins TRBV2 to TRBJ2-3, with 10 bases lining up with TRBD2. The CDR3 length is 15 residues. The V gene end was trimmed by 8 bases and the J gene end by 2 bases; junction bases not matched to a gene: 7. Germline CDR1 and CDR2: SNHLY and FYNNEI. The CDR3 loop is CASVKLAGLTDTQYF. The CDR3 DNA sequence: TGTGCCAGCGTGAAACTAGCGGGACTCACAGATACGCAGTATTTT.

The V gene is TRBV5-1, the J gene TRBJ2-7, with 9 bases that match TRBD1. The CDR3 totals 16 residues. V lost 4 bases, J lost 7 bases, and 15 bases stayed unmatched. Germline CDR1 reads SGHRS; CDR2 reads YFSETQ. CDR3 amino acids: CASSGAQGAFLEEQYF. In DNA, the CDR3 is TGCGCCAGCAGCGGCGCACAGGGGGCTTTTTTAGAAGAGCAGTACTTC.

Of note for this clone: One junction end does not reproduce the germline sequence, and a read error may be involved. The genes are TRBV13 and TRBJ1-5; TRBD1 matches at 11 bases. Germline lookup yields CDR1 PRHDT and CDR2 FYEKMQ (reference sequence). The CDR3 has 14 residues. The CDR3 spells CASSLGQGARPQHF. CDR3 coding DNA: TGTGCCAGCAGCCTAGGACAGGGGGCACGGCCCCAGCATTTT.

For the CDR3, the DNA is TGTGCCAGTAGCCCCCCGGTGGGCGGGGGGGGAACAGATACGCAGTATTTT. Translated, it gives CASSPPVGGGGTDTQYF. V and J are TRBV19 and TRBJ2-3; 9 nucleotides line up with TRBD2. This CDR3 comprises 17 residues. CDR1 and CDR2 from the germline V gene are LNHDA and SQIVND (reference sequence). V lost 6 bases, J lost 3 bases, and 13 bases stayed unmatched.

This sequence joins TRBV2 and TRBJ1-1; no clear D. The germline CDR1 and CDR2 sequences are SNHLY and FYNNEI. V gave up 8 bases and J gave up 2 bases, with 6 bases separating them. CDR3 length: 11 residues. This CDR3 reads CASETNTEAFF. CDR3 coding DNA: TGTGCCAGCGAGACTAACACTGAAGCTTTCTTT. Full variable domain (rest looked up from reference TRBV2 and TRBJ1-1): EPEVTQTPSHQVTQMGQEVILRCVPISNHLYFYWYRQILGQKVEFLVSFYNNEISEKSEIFDDQFSVERPDGSNFTLKIRSTKLEDSAMYFCASETNTEAFFGQGTRLTVV.

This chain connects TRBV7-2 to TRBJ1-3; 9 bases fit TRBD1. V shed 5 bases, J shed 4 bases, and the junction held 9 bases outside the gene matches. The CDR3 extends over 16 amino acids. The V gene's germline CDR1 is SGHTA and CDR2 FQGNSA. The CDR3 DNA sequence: TGTGCCAGCAGCCAGGACAGGGGAGGACCGGGAAACACCATATATTTT. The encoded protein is CASSQDRGGPGNTIYF.

The CDR3 bases are TGTGCCAGCAGCTTAGAGGAGGGCTTCGGGGAGCTGTTTTTT. Protein: CASSLEEGFGELFF. This chain connects TRBV7-6 to TRBJ2-2; TRBD2 might be the D (6 bases). Trimming stripped 1 base from V and 7 bases from J, with 10 bases between. The CDR3 extends over 14 amino acids. CDR1 SGHVS and CDR2 FNYEAQ come from the germline V gene.

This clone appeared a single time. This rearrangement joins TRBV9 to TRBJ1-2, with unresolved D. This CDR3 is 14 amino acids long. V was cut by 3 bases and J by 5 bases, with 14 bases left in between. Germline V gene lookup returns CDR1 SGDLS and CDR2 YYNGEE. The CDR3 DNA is TGTGCCAGCAGCGCGATTGGGTCGGAGTATGGCTACACCTTC. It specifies CASSAIGSEYGYTF.

CDR3 DNA: TGTGCCAGCAGTGAACGGACAGGGAAGGGTTCACCCCTCCACTTT. Amino acids: CASSERTGKGSPLHF. This chain uses TRBV2 with TRBJ1-6, with TRBD1 identical over 8 bases. The germline CDR1 and CDR2 sequences are SNHLY and FYNNEI. CDR3 length: 15 amino acids. J lost 9 bases, V lost 2 bases, and 6 bases had no gene match.

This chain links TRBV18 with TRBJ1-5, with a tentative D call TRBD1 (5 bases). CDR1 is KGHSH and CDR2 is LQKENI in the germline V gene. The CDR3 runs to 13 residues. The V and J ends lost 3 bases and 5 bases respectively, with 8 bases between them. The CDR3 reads CASSPTVDQPQHF. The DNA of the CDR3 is TGTGCCAGCTCACCGACAGTTGATCAGCCCCAGCATTTT.